The 2 T cell receptor beta chains below come from one sample, sequenced in a study of T cells in tuberculosis (dated by TCRdb to 2016 to 2019). The library was built by means of the immunoSEQ multiplex PCR assay. The clones in this table, taken by TCRdb from immuneACCESS, are in-frame only. Not every clone is retained; where verified, under half of the shortfall comes from an unresolved V gene, and the cause of the rest is unknown. The sample contains over 25,000 clones, roughly 95% of them found a single time. The ten top clones hold less than 2.5% of the sample. Sample: PBMCs. These receptors all stem from a donor aged 10-35 years with latent tuberculosis or without tuberculosis infection.

This clone has a single count. The chain employs TRBV9 and TRBJ1-2; TRBD1 matches 8 bases. Trimming removed 4 bases from V and 8 bases from J; junction bases left unmatched: 7. CDR1 and CDR2 (germline): SGDLS, YYNGEE. The CDR3 covers 13 residues. The CDR3 coding sequence is TGTGCCAGCAGCTCAACCGGGACAGGAGGCTACACCTTC. This codes for CASSSTGTGGYTF. The full variable domain, rest sourced from reference TRBV9 and TRBJ1-2, is DSGVTQTPKHLITATGQRVTLRCSPRSGDLSVYWYQQSLDQGLQFLIQYYNGEERAKGNILERFSAQQFPDLHSELNLSSLELGDSALYFCASSSTGTGGYTFGSGTRLTVV.

This clone was detected only once. The chain carries TRBV28 and TRBJ1-4; no clear D gene. V lost 8 bases, J lost 7 bases, and 5 bases lay in between. CDR3 length: 10 residues. Germline V gene lookup returns CDR1 MDHEN and CDR2 SYDVKM. CDR3 nucleotide sequence: TGTGCCAGCTCCGGTGAAAAACTGTTTTTT. Its translation: CASSGEKLFF. Full variable domain (rest looked up from reference TRBV28 and TRBJ1-4): DVKVTQSSRYLVKRTGEKVFLECVQDMDHENMFWYRQDPGLGLRLIYFSYDVKMKEKGDIPEGYSVSREKKERFSLILESASTNQTSMYLCASSGEKLFFGSGTQLSVL.